These 4 T cell receptor beta chains originate from one sample sequenced in a study of T cell clonotyping in hematopoietic cell transplantation. Assay used: immunoSEQ multiplex PCR; TCRdb lists only in-frame clones, some missing. In the table there are some 5,000 clones, 94% of which are singletons. Specimen: PBMCs, collected 180 days after allogeneic stem cell transplant. The receptor source for this set is a male patient aged 60-70 years who had an allogeneic stem cell transplant from a related donor, so the T cells may come from the graft donor. Some clones in this sample may be carry-over from other donors' samples.

Here the CDR3 reads CASSPWGGAFF. CDR3 DNA: TGTGCCAGCAGCCCCTGGGGGGGTGCTTTCTTT. The J gene is TRBJ1-1, the V gene TRBV11-1; possibly TRBD1 for D (5 bases). In germline, CDR1 is SGHAT, CDR2 FQDESV (reference sequence). V was cut by 5 bases and J by 11 bases, with 12 bases left in between. This CDR3 spans 11 amino acids. The full variable domain, its missing parts supplied by reference TRBV11-1 and TRBJ1-1, is EAEVAQSPRYKITEKSQAVAFWCDPISGHATLYWYRQILGQGPELLVQFQDESVVDDSQLPKDRFSAERLKGVDSTLKIQPAELGDSAMYLCASSPWGGAFFGQGTRLTVV.

This rearrangement joins TRBV6-5 to TRBJ1-2; D not resolved. V dropped 0 bases and J dropped 4 bases, with 12 bases sitting between them. CDR3 length equals 15 residues. The germline V gene encodes CDR1 MNHEY and CDR2 SVGAGI. CDR3 in amino acids: CASSYSMGSIYGYTF. The DNA for the CDR3 is TGTGCCAGCAGTTACTCGATGGGAAGCATCTATGGCTACACCTTC.

The chain links TRBV5-1 to TRBJ2-5, with 7 bases aligning to TRBD1. The CDR3 is 14 residues long. Germline CDR1 and CDR2: SGHRS and YFSETQ. The trim removed 3 bases at V and 5 bases at J, leaving 7 bases unmatched. The CDR3 loop reads CASSWQQGSETQYF. The CDR3 DNA is TGCGCCAGCAGCTGGCAACAGGGGTCCGAGACCCAGTACTTC. Full variable domain (missing parts from reference TRBV5-1 and TRBJ2-5): KAGVTQTPRYLIKTRGQQVTLSCSPISGHRSVSWYQQTPGQGLQFLFEYFSETQRNKGNFPGRFSGRQFSNSRSEMNVSTLELGDSALYLCASSWQQGSETQYFGPGTRLLVL.

V gene TRBV30 combines with J gene TRBJ2-1; the D gene could be TRBD1 or TRBD2 (5 bases each). V gave up 3 bases and J gave up 9 bases, with 9 bases separating them. The CDR3 is made up of 11 amino acids. Germline-derived CDR1 and CDR2 are GTSNPN and SVGIG (reference sequence). CDR3 coding DNA: TGTGCCTGGAGCGAGGGGACTGAGCAGTTCTTC. Translation gives CAWSEGTEQFF.